The 5 T cell receptor beta chains presented below share a single source sample, sequenced in a study of blood T cell repertoires in COVID-19. Method: immunoSEQ multiplex PCR; TCRdb's copy keeps in-frame clones and lacks some. This sample carries around 71,000 clones, around 86% of them seen once, and the ten largest clones take around 2%. Sequencing was performed on peripheral blood. The origin of the receptors is an older woman with acute or convalescent COVID-19.

V and J are TRBV24-1 and TRBJ1-1; 10 bases line up with TRBD1. The CDR3 sequence is 16 residues long. The germline V gene encodes CDR1 KGHDR and CDR2 SFDVKD. Losses at the gene ends were 1 base for V and 8 bases for J; bases not matched to a gene: 9. The CDR3 coding sequence is TGTGCCACCAGTGATTTAGGGTCGACAGGGGGCGAAGAAGCTTTCTTT. It translates to CATSDLGSTGGEEAFF.

The J gene is TRBJ2-3, the V gene TRBV20-1, with no clear D. With 6 bases removed from V and 6 bases from J, the gap between germline ends came to 10 bases. The CDR3 is 11 amino acids. The V gene's germline CDR1 is DFQATT and CDR2 SNEGSKA (reference sequence). This CDR3 is CSATPKDTQYF. CDR3 in DNA: TGCAGTGCAACCCCTAAGGATACGCAGTATTTT.

This chain connects TRBV7-6 to TRBJ2-1, with TRBD1 as a possible D gene (8 bases). V was clipped by 5 bases and J by 7 bases, with 18 bases between them. CDR1 is SGHVS, CDR2 FNYEAQ, per germline. This CDR3 is 15 amino acids long. The CDR3 DNA is TGTGCCAGCAGCCACAGGGGGGACTATGTAAATGAGCAGTTCTTC. Residues: CASSHRGDYVNEQFF.

This clone was counted between two and nine times. J is TRBJ1-1 and V is TRBV9; 7 bases align to TRBD1. This CDR3 spans 16 amino acids. J was trimmed by 1 base and V by 3 bases; bases with no gene match: 9. CDR1 and CDR2 from the germline V gene are SGDLS and YYNGEE. The CDR3 loop is CASSDRQGLENTEAFF. CDR3 DNA: TGTGCCAGCAGCGATCGACAGGGTTTGGAGAACACTGAAGCTTTCTTT.

This clone was seen a few times. J is TRBJ1-5 and V is TRBV27, with 9 bases identical to TRBD1. Losses at the gene ends were 6 bases for V and 7 bases for J; bases not matched to a gene: 7. In germline, CDR1 is MNHEY, CDR2 SMNVEV (reference sequence). This CDR3 contains 14 residues. CDR3: CASSAQGARQPQHF. DNA of the CDR3: TGTGCCAGCAGCGCACAGGGGGCTCGGCAGCCCCAGCATTTT.